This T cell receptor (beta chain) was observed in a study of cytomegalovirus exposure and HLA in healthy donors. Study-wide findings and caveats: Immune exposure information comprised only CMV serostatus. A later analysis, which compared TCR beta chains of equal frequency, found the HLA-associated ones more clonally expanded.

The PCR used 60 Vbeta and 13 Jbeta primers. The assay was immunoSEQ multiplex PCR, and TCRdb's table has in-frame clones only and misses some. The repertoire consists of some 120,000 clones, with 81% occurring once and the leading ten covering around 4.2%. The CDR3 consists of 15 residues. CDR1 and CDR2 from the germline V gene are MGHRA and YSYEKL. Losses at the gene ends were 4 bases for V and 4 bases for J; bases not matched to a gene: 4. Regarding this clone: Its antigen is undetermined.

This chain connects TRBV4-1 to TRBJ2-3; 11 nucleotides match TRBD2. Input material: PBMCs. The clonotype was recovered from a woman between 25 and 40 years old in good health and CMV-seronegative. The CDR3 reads CASSRGLAEPDTQYF. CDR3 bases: TGCGCCAGCAGCCGGGGACTAGCGGAACCAGATACGCAGTATTTT.